This T cell receptor beta chain was sequenced for a study of blood T cell repertoires in COVID-19. The wider study: Samples came from the United States, Italy and Spain, spanning acute and convalescent COVID-19.

CDR1 and CDR2 (germline): SGHAT, FQNNGV. This CDR3 comprises 13 residues. V shed 2 bases, J shed 2 bases, and the junction held 0 bases outside the gene matches. Study processing details: Cell counts per sample came from amplifying reference gene primers. Profiling relied on immunoSEQ multiplex PCR, and the TCRdb table lists in-frame clones only, not all of them. That table gives V, J and clone size, and the DNA gave D and trimming. The sample comprises 300,000 to 400,000 clones, 85% to 95% of which are singletons, and around 3.9% rests with the top ten. V gene TRBV11-2 combines with J gene TRBJ2-7, with 7 bases matching TRBD1. This sequence originates from a woman aged 25 to 45 who had been exposed to COVID-19. The sequenced material came from PBMCs or T cells enriched from blood (not recorded which). This CDR3 reads CASSLQGAYEQYF. CDR3 in DNA: TGTGCCAGCAGCTTACAGGGGGCCTACGAGCAGTACTTC. Based on the CDR3 plus reference TRBV11-2 and TRBJ2-7, the full variable domain is EAGVAQSPRYKIIEKRQSVAFWCNPISGHATLYWYQQILGQGPKLLIQFQNNGVVDDSQLPKDRFSAERLKGVDSTLKIQPAKLEDSAVYLCASSLQGAYEQYFGPGTRLTVT.